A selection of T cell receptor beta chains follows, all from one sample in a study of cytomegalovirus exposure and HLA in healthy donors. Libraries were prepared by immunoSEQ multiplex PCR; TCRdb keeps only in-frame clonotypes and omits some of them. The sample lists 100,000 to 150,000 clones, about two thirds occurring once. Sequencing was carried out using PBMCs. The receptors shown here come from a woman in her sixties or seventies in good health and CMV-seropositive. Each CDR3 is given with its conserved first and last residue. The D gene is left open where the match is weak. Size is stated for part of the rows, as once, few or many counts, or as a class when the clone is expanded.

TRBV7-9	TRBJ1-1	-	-	TGTGCCAGCAGCTTAGAGGGGGGGCGCACTGAAGCTTTCTTT	CASSLEGGRTEAFF
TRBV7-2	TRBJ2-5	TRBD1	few	TGTGCCAGCAGCTCGGGACAGTCCCCAGAGACCCAGTACTTC	CASSSGQSPETQYF
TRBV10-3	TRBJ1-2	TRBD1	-	TGTGCCATCAGTCCAGGGGGTGCTAACTATGGCTACACCTTC	CAISPGGANYGYTF
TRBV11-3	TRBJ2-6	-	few	TGTGCCAGCAGCTTAGGCTCCAGTGGGGCCAACGTCCTGACTTTC	CASSLGSSGANVLTF
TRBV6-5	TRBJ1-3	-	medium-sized	TGTGCCAGCAGTTACCGGAGGACAGACGGAAACACCATATATTTT	CASSYRRTDGNTIYF
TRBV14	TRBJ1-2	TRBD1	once	TGTGCCAGCAGCCGAGAGGACAGGGGTTATGGCTACACCTTC	CASSREDRGYGYTF
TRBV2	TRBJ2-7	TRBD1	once	TGTGCCAGCAGTTTATACTCGGGACAGGGGTACGAGCAGTACTTC	CASSLYSGQGYEQYF
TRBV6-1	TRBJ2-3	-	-	TGTGCCAGCAGTCTTCGGGGGGATACGCAGTATTTT	CASSLRGDTQYF
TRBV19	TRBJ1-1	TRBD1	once	TGTGCCAGTAGCCCCACGGACAGGGAGGCTGAAGCTTTCTTT	CASSPTDREAEAFF
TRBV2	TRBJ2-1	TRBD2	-	TGTGCCACCGAAGCGGGGGGGGCCAGGAGTGAGCAGTTCTTC	CATEAGGARSEQFF
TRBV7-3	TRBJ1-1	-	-	TGTGCCAGCAGCTTCAACAGTAACACTGAAGCTTTCTTT	CASSFNSNTEAFF
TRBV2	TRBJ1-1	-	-	TGTGCCAGCAGGTTAGGGGGGAACACTGAAGCTTTCTTT	CASRLGGNTEAFF
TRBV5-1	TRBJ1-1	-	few	TGCGCCAGCAGCTTGGACAGGAACACTGAAGCTTTCTTT	CASSLDRNTEAFF
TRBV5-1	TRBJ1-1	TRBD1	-	TGCGCCAGCAGCACAACAGGGGGCAACACTGAAGCTTTCTTT	CASSTTGGNTEAFF
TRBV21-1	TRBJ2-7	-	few	TGTGCCAGCAGCAAAGACCCGGGACAGTACCGCTACGAGCAGTACTTC	CASSKDPGQYRYEQYF
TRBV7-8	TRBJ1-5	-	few	TGTGCCAGCAGCTTAGGTAGGGCAGGAACCCTAGGGGAGCCCCAGCATTTT	CASSLGRAGTLGEPQHF
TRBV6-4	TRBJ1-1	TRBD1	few	TGTGCCAGCAGGAAGACAGGGGGCACTGAAGCTTTCTTT	CASRKTGGTEAFF
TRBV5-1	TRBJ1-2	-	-	TGCGCCAGCAGCTTGGAAAGGGTTGGAGGGGATGGCTACACCTTC	CASSLERVGGDGYTF
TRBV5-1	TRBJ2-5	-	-	TGCGCCAGCGTACGAGAGGTTGGCGAGACCCAGTACTTC	CASVREVGETQYF
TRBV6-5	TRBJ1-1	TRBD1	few	TGTGCCAGCAGTAGGACAGGGAAGGGCACTGAAGCTTTCTTT	CASSRTGKGTEAFF
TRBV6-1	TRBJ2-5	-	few	TGTGCCAGCAGCGTGGACAGCGGTCTAAAGACCCAGTACTTC	CASSVDSGLKTQYF
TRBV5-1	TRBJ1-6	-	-	TGCGCCAGCAGCTTATACAGTGGGGTAGAGGGAACCCTCCACTTT	CASSLYSGVEGTLHF
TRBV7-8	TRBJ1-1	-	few	TGTGCCAGCAGCCTCTCAGGGCTCCGCACTGAAGCTTTCTTT	CASSLSGLRTEAFF
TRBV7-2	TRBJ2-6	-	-	TGTGCCAGCAGCGTCGGGATATCTGGGGCCAACGTCCTGACTTTC	CASSVGISGANVLTF
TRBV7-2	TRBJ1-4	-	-	TGTGCCAGCAGCTCCCGAGCCCGTGCAACTAATGAAAAACTGTTTTTT	CASSSRARATNEKLFF
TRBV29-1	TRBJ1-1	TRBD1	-	TGCAGCGTGTCTGCCGGGACAGTGAACACTGAAGCTTTCTTT	CSVSAGTVNTEAFF
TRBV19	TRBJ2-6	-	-	TGTGCCAGTAGTATAAGCCTTATAGGGGCCAACGTCCTGACTTTC	CASSISLIGANVLTF
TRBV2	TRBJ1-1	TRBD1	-	TGTGCCAGCAGCGGGACAGGGGTAGGGAACACTGAAGCTTTCTTT	CASSGTGVGNTEAFF
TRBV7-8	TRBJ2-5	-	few	TGTGCCAGCAGCCGGGGTCAAGAGACCCAGTACTTC	CASSRGQETQYF
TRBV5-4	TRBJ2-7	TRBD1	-	TGTGCCAGCAGCCTAGGACAGGGAGCATCCGAGCAGTACTTC	CASSLGQGASEQYF
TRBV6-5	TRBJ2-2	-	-	TGTGCCAGCAGTTGGACAGAGACGAACACCGGGGAGCTGTTTTTT	CASSWTETNTGELFF
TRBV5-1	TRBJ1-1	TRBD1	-	TGCGCCAGCAGGGAGGGACAGGCTGAAGCTTTCTTT	CASREGQAEAFF
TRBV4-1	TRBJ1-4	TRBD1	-	TGCGCCAGCAGCCAACAAGGACAGGGCGGTACTAATGAAAAACTGTTTTTT	CASSQQGQGGTNEKLFF
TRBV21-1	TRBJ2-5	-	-	TGTGCCAGCAGCGCTGGGAAACGGACAGGGCAAGAGACCCAGTACTTC	CASSAGKRTGQETQYF
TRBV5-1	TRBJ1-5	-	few	TGCGCCAGCAGGGTTGGCACCAATCAGCCCCAGCATTTT	CASRVGTNQPQHF
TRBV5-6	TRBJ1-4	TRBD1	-	TGTGCCAGCAGCTCGACAGGGAGAGGTGAAAAACTGTTTTTT	CASSSTGRGEKLFF
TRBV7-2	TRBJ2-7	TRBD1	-	TGTGCCAGCAGCTTAGGACAGGGGAACTACGAGCAGTACTTC	CASSLGQGNYEQYF
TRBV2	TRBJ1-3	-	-	TGTGCCAGCAAGACTGAGGGCTCTGGAAACACCATATATTTT	CASKTEGSGNTIYF
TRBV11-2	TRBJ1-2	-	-	TGTGCCAGCAGCTCCCAGGCGGGTTCAGGAGGCTACACCTTC	CASSSQAGSGGYTF
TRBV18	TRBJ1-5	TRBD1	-	TGTGCCAGCTCGTTTGGGACAGTTTATAGCAATCAGCCCCAGCATTTT	CASSFGTVYSNQPQHF
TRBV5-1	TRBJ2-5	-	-	TGCGCCAGCAGCCCTGTGCAGGGTGGAGAGACCCAGTACTTC	CASSPVQGGETQYF
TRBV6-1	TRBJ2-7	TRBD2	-	TGTGCCAGCTTGCGGGGGAGTTCCTACGAGCAGTACTTC	CASLRGSSYEQYF
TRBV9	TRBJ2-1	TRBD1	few	TGTGCCAGCAGCGTAGGGGACAGGGGGCACTACAATGAGCAGTTCTTC	CASSVGDRGHYNEQFF
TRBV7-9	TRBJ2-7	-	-	TGTTCCAGCAGCTTCCGCCAGGGTCCCTACGAGCAGTACTTC	CSSSFRQGPYEQYF
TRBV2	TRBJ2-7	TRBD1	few	TGTGCCAGCAGTCAGGGGGCGGGCGAGCAGTACTTC	CASSQGAGEQYF
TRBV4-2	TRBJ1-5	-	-	TGTGCCAGCAGCCAAGAAGAGGCAGGGGAAGCCCAGCATTTT	CASSQEEAGEAQHF
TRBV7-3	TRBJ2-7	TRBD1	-	TGTGCCAGCAGCTTAAAAGACAGGGCCGGGTACGAGCAGTACTTC	CASSLKDRAGYEQYF
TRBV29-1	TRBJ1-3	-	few	TGCAGCCCCCTCTTTGGGCAGGGGAGAGGAAACACCATATATTTT	CSPLFGQGRGNTIYF